This T cell receptor (beta chain) was recorded in a study of post-analysis software for immune sequencing data. Study as a whole: Some patients lacked subtype; others had relapsing-remitting, secondary progressive or progressive-relapsing disease.

Incorporated into the TCR beta cDNA libraries were unique molecular identifiers, which served to reduce PCR and sequencing biases. There were roughly 0.95 to 11 million T cells, and roughly 0.5 million cDNA molecules came from them. TCRdb reprocessed the PCR reads with MiXCR, giving one entry per CDR3 protein. The table has 450,000 to 650,000 distinct CDR3 sequences, around 44% seen once. The sample taken for sequencing was blood. This TCR came from a girl between 10 and 17 years old with multiple sclerosis.

The chain's CDR3 is CSVGTRLVGAGEQFF. The CDR3 DNA follows: TGCAGCGTTGGTACACGACTAGTGGGGGCCGGGGAGCAGTTCTTC. The chain employs TRBV29-1 and TRBJ2-1; D is tentatively TRBD1 or TRBD2 (6 bases each). Trimming left V 4 bases short and J 10 bases short, with 23 bases between. Looked up from germline, CDR1 is SQVTM and CDR2 is ANQGSEA. The CDR3 is made up of 15 amino acids.